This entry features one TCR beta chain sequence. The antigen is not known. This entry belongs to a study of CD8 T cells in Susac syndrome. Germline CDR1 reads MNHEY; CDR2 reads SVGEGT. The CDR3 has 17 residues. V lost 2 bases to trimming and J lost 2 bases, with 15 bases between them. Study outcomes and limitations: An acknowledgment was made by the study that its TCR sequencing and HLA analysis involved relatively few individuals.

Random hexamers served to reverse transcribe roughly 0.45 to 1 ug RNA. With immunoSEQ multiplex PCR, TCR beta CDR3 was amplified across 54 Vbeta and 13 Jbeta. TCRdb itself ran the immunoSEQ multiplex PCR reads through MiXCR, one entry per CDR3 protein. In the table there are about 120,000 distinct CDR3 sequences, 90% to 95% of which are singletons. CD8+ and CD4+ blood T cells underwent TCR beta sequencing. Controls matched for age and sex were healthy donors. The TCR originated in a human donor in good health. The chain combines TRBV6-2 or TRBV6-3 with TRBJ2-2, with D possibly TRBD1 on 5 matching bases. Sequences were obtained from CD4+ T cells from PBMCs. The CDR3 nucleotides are TGTGCCAGCAGTTACCCCCAGGGTACAATCAACACCGGGGAGCTGTTTTTT. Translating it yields CASSYPQGTINTGELFF.